Shown below are 2 T cell receptor beta chains from a single sample sequenced in a study of blood T cell repertoires in COVID-19. TCRdb keeps only in-frame clones here, not all; method: immunoSEQ multiplex PCR. The data hold a few hundred thousand clones, with around 91% observed a single time. Sequencing input: peripheral blood. The receptors originated from a woman aged 55-70 years with acute or convalescent COVID-19.

This clone was found a few times. The rearrangement uses TRBV3-1 (or the pseudogene TRBV3-2) and TRBJ1-5; TRBD1 might be the D (5 bases). V was trimmed by 5 bases and J by 7 bases, leaving 12 bases between them. This CDR3 has 13 residues. CDR1 and CDR2 from the germline V gene are LGHDT and YNNKEL (reference sequence). In DNA, the CDR3 is TGTGCCAGCAGCACAACGGGGGAGCAGCCCCAGCATTTT. Translating it yields CASSTTGEQPQHF.

The chain links TRBV11-2 to TRBJ2-2; TRBD1 aligns across 9 bases. In germline, CDR1 is SGHAT, CDR2 FQNNGV. This CDR3 is 15 amino acids long. The V gene end was trimmed by 6 bases and the J gene end by 7 bases; junction bases not matched to a gene: 9. CDR3 loop: CASSPEQGAVGELFF. CDR3 bases: TGTGCCAGCAGTCCAGAACAGGGGGCCGTCGGGGAGCTGTTTTTT.